The clone carrying this T cell receptor (beta chain) was recorded at least ten times. Trimming removed 8 bases from V and 0 bases from J, with 16 bases in between. This CDR3 has 15 residues. The sample originates from a study of T-cell reconstitution after alpha-beta-depleted transplantation in children. During its preparation, the TCRbeta library received unique molecular identifiers. TCRdb passed the PCR reads through MiXCR, listing each CDR3 protein once. The sample lists 400,000 to 500,000 distinct CDR3 sequences, around 9.9% occurring once. The chain recombines TRBV12-3 or TRBV12-4 with TRBJ1-2; no firm D call. This specimen consisted of PBMCs from the stem cell graft donor, obtained from the stem cell graft. This TCR was recovered from a human donor who donated a stem cell graft to a child with acute myeloid leukemia. This CDR3 is CASLIIRGANYGYTF. DNA for the CDR3: TGTGCCAGCCTTATAATACGTGGGGCTAACTATGGCTACACCTTC.